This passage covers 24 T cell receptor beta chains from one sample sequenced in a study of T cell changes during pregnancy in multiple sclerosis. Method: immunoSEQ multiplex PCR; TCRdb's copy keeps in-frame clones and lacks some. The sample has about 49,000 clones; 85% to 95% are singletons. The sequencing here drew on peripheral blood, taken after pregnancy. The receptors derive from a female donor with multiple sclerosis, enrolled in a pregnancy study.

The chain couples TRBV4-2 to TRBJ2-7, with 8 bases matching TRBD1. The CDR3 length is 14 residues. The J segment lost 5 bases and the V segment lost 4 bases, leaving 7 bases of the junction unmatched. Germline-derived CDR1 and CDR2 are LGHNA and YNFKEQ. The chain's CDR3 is CASSPGTGGNEQYF. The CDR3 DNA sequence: TGTGCCAGCAGCCCCGGGACAGGCGGCAACGAGCAGTACTTC.

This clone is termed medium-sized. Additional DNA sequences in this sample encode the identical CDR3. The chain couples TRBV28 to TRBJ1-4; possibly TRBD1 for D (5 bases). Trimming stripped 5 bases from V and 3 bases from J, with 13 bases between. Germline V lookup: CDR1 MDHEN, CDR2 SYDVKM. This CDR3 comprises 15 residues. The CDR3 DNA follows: TGTGCCAGCAGTCCCGACAGCGCCCCTAATGAAAAACTGTTTTTT. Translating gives CASSPDSAPNEKLFF. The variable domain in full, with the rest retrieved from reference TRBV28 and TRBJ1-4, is DVKVTQSSRYLVKRTGEKVFLECVQDMDHENMFWYRQDPGLGLRLIYFSYDVKMKEKGDIPEGYSVSREKKERFSLILESASTNQTSMYLCASSPDSAPNEKLFFGSGTQLSVL.

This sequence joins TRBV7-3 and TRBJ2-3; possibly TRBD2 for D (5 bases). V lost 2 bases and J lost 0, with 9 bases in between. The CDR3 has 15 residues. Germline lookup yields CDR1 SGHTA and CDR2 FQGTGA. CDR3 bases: TGTGCCAGCAGCTTATCGGGGTCTAGCACAGATACGCAGTATTTT. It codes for CASSLSGSSTDTQYF.

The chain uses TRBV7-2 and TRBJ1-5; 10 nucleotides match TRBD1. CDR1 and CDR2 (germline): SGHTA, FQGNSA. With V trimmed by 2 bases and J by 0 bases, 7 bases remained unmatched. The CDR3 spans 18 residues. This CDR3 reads CASSLKGQGSNSNQPQHF. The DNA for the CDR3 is TGTGCCAGCAGCTTAAAGGGACAGGGGAGTAATAGCAATCAGCCCCAGCATTTT.

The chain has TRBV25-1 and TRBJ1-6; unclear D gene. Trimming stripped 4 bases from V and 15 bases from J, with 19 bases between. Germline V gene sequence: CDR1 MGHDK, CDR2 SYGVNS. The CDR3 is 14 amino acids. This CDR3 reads CASSGFPGWSFLHF. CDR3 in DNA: TGTGCCAGCAGTGGGTTTCCGGGATGGTCATTCCTCCACTTT.

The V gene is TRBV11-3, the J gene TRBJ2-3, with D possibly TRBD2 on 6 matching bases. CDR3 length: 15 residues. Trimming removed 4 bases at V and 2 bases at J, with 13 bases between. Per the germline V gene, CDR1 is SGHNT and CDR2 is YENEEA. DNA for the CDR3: TGTGCCAGCAGCTCGGACGGGGGATACACAGATACGCAGTATTTT. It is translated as CASSSDGGYTDTQYF.

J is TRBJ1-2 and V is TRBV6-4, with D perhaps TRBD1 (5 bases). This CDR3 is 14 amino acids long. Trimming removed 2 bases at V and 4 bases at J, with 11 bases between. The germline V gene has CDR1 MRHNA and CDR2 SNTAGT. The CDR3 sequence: CASSDNRRGYGYTF. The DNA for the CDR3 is TGTGCCAGCAGTGACAACCGGAGGGGCTATGGCTACACCTTC.

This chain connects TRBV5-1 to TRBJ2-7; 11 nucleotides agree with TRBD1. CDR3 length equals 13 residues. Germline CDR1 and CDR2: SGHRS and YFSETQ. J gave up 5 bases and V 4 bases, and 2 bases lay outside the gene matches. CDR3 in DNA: TGCGCCAGCAGCCCGGGACAGGGGGACGAGCAGTACTTC. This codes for CASSPGQGDEQYF.

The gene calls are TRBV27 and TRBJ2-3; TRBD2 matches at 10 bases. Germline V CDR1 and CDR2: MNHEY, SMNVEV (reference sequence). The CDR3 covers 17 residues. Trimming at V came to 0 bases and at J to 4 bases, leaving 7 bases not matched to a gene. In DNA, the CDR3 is TGTGCCAGCAGTTTATCTACCAGCGGGGGGGTGCCAGATACGCAGTATTTT. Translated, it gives CASSLSTSGGVPDTQYF.

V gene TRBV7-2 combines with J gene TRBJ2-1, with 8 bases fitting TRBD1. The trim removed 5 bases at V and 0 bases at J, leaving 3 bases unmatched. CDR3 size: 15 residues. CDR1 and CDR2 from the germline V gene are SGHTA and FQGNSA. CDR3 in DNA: TGTGCCAGCAGCGATGGACAGGGCTCCTACAATGAGCAGTTCTTC. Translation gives CASSDGQGSYNEQFF. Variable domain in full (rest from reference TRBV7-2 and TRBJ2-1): GAGVSQSPSNKVTEKGKDVELRCDPISGHTALYWYRQSLGQGLEFLIYFQGNSAPDKSGLPSDRFSAERTGGSVSTLTIQRTQQEDSAVYLCASSDGQGSYNEQFFGPGTRLTVL.

This CDR3 reads CASSLEPGQGFWQYF. DNA for the CDR3: TGTGCCAGCAGCTTAGAACCGGGACAGGGCTTTTGGCAGTACTTC. The rearrangement joins TRBV7-9 to TRBJ2-7; 9 positions agree with TRBD1. Germline V CDR1 and CDR2: SEHNR, FQNEAQ (reference sequence). There are 15 residues in the CDR3. The junction had 10 bases not matched to a gene; V was cut back by 1 base and J by 9 bases.

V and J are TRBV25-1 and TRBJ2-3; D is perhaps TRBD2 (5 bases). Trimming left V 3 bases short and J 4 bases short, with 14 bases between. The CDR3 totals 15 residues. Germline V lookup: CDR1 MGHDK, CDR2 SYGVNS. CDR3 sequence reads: CASSDSRTPADTQYF. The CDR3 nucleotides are TGTGCCAGCAGTGATTCACGGACTCCGGCAGATACGCAGTATTTT.

The CDR3: CASRVGGYTDTQYF. The CDR3 DNA follows: TGCGCCAGCAGGGTCGGGGGTTACACAGATACGCAGTATTTT. This chain links TRBV5-1 with TRBJ2-3; maybe TRBD2 (6 bases). Trimming pared 5 bases from V and 2 bases from J, leaving 12 bases between. Germline lookup yields CDR1 SGHRS and CDR2 YFSETQ. This CDR3 is built from 14 residues.

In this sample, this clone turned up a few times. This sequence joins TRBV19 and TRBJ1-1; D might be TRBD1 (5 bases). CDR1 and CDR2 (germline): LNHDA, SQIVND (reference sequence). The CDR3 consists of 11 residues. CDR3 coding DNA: TGTGCGTTTACAGGGAACACTGAAGCTTTCTTT. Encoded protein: CAFTGNTEAFF.

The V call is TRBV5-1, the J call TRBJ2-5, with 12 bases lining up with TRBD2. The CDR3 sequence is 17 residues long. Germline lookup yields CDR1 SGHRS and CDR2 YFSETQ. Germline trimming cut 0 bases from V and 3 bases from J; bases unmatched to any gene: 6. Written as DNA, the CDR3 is TGCGCCAGCAGCTTGGGGCTGTGGACTAGCGGGGAAGAGACCCAGTACTTC. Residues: CASSLGLWTSGEETQYF.

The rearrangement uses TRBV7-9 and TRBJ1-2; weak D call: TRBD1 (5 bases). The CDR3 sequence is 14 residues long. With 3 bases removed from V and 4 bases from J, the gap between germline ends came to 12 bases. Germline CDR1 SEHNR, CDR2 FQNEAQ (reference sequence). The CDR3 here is CASSFFPGFYGYTF. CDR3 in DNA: TGTGCCAGCAGCTTTTTTCCAGGGTTCTATGGCTACACCTTC.

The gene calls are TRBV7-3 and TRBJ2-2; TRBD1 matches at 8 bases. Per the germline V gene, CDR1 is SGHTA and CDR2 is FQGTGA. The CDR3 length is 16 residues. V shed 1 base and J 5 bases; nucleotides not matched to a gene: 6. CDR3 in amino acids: CASSLRGRQGTGELFF. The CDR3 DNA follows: TGTGCCAGCAGCTTAAGGGGCAGACAGGGGACCGGGGAGCTGTTTTTT.

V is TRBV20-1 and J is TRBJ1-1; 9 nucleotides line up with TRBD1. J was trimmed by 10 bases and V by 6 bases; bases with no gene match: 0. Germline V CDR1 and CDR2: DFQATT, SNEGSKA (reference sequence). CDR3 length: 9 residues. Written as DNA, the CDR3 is TGCAGTGCGGGACAGGGAGCTTTCTTT. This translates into CSAGQGAFF.

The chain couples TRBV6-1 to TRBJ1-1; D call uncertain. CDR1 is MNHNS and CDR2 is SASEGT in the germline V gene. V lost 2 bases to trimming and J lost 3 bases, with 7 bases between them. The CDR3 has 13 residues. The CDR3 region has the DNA TGTGCCAGCAGTGAACCCCCCTACACTGAAGCTTTCTTT. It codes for CASSEPPYTEAFF.

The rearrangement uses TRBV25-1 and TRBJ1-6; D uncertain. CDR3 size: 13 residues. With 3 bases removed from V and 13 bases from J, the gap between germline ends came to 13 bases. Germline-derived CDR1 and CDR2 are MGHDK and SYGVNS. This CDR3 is CASSDAIMVPLHF. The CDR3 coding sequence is TGTGCCAGCAGTGATGCGATCATGGTGCCCCTCCACTTT. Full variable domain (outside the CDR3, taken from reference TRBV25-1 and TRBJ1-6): EADIYQTPRYLVIGTGKKITLECSQTMGHDKMYWYQQDPGMELHLIHYSYGVNSTEKGDLSSESTVSRIRTEHFPLTLESARPSHTSQYLCASSDAIMVPLHFGNGTRLTVT.

CDR3 amino acids: CASSERTGSDQPQHF. CDR3 nucleotide sequence: TGTGCCAGCAGCGAGCGAACAGGGAGCGATCAGCCCCAGCATTTT. The J gene is TRBJ1-5, the V gene TRBV9; a possible D gene is TRBD1 (6 bases). This CDR3 is 15 amino acids long. Trimming took off 3 bases at V and 5 bases at J, with 15 bases between the two ends. Germline lookup yields CDR1 SGDLS and CDR2 YYNGEE. Based on the CDR3 plus reference TRBV9 and TRBJ1-5, the full variable domain is DSGVTQTPKHLITATGQRVTLRCSPRSGDLSVYWYQQSLDQGLQFLIQYYNGEERAKGNILERFSAQQFPDLHSELNLSSLELGDSALYFCASSERTGSDQPQHFGDGTRLSIL.

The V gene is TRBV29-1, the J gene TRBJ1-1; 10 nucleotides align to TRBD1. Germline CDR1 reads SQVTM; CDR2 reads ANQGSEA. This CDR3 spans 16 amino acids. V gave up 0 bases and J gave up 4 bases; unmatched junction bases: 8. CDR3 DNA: TGCAGCGTTGAAGATTCGAGACGGACAGGGGGCACTGAAGCTTTCTTT. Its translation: CSVEDSRRTGGTEAFF.

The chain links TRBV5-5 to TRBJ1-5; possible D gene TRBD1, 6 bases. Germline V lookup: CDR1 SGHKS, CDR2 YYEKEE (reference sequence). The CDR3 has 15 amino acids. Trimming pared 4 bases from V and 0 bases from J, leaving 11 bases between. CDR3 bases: TGTGCCAGCAGCCTCAGGGGCGCTAGCAATCAGCCCCAGCATTTT. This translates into CASSLRGASNQPQHF.

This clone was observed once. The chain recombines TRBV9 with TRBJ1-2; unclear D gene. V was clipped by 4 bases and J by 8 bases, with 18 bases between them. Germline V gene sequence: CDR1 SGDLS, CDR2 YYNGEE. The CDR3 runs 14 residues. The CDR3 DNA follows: TGTGCCAGCAGCTCGTCAGGAGGGCCAGAGGGCTACACCTTC. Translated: CASSSSGGPEGYTF. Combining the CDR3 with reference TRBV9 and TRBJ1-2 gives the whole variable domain DSGVTQTPKHLITATGQRVTLRCSPRSGDLSVYWYQQSLDQGLQFLIQYYNGEERAKGNILERFSAQQFPDLHSELNLSSLELGDSALYFCASSSSGGPEGYTFGSGTRLTVV.